A single TCR beta chain is shown here with its context. Antigen unknown. Repertoires were generated with immunoSEQ multiplex PCR, while TCRdb's copy carries only in-frame clones and drops some. The sample records 150,000 to 200,000 clones, about 89% being singletons. The data were taken from a study of cytomegalovirus exposure and HLA in healthy donors. About the study: The same platform was used for the 100 to 150 validation repertoires and the roughly 700 first-cohort repertoires, a later analysis reported. Study conclusions and caveats: The study labeled more than 150 TCR beta chains cytomegalovirus-associated. Generally TCR sequences proved uncommon, though certain public TCRs appeared in numerous donors.

CDR3 length equals 16 residues. Germline CDR1 SGHNT, CDR2 YYREEE (reference sequence). V trimming: 0 bases; J trimming: 3 bases; junction bases outside the gene matches: 8. The chain uses TRBV5-4 and TRBJ1-2, with 7 nucleotides matching TRBD1. Material for sequencing was PBMCs. The sequence was collected from a man younger than 35 in good health and CMV-seropositive. CDR3 coding DNA: TGTGCCAGCAGCTTGGGAGGGGGCATCGTGGACTATGGCTACACCTTC. It is translated as CASSLGGGIVDYGYTF.